This TCR beta chain was retrieved from a study of T cell responses to AZD1222 COVID-19 vaccine. General study results and limits: Distributed over spike, vaccine-associated CD4 TCRs predominated at 160-218 and 743-854.

The V and J ends lost 0 bases and 4 bases respectively, with 6 bases between them. The CDR3 has 13 amino acids. CDR1 is MNHEY, CDR2 SVGEGT, per germline. About this clone: Its antigen is unknown.

Timing groups of about 4 and about 12 weeks for second doses were pooled. Measured with immunoSEQ multiplex PCR; TCRdb has only the in-frame clones, and not every one. Of some 190,000 clones in the sample, about nine tenths were seen once. The sample in question was peripheral blood, obtained 28 days after the second AZD1222 dose. The receptor was derived from an adult who received the AZD1222 COVID-19 vaccine. The chain is built from TRBV6-2 or TRBV6-3 and TRBJ2-5; D gene uncertain. The CDR3 DNA reads TGTGCCAGCAGTTACTCGACTCCAGAGACCCAGTACTTC. Translated: CASSYSTPETQYF.